This T cell receptor (beta chain) derives from a study of blood T cell repertoires in COVID-19. Whole-study context: Samples taken during acute and convalescent COVID-19 were collected in the United States, Italy and Spain. Nucleic acid was either cDNA or gDNA, and it came from T cells, B-cell-depleted T cells, or PBMCs.

Under the authors' procedure: Reference gene primer amplification yielded estimated nucleated cell counts. Assay: immunoSEQ multiplex PCR; the TCRdb copy retains only in-frame clones and omits some. The DNA was the basis for D and trimming; V, J and clone size are from that table. The data contain about 210,000 clones, 83% of them singletons. The CDR3 contains 14 residues. Germline V gene lookup returns CDR1 MNHEY and CDR2 SVGAGI. The V segment lost 6 bases and the J segment 4 bases; nucleotides outside the gene matches: 8. This receptor was obtained from a woman aged 40 to 55 with active or convalescent COVID-19. The V call is TRBV6-5, the J call TRBJ2-5, with TRBD1 matching over 7 bases. What was sequenced was peripheral blood. CDR3 bases: TGTGCCAGCAGGAAAACAGGGGCTTCAGAGACCCAGTACTTC. This sequence encodes CASRKTGASETQYF.